One sample yielded the 8 T cell receptor beta chains listed below, sequenced in a study of human T cells and chemical hapten exposure (dated by TCRdb to the early 2020s). Libraries were constructed by RACE. TCRdb records NextSeq 500 as the sequencer. TCRdb reran the public reads through fastp at Q25 and MiXCR, keeping productive beta chains. For every CDR3 protein sequence, its rows merge into one entry that carries the most common genes and DNA. This sample has tens of thousands of distinct CDR3 sequences in its table, and 10% of those were observed once. The ten biggest clones cover roughly 7% of the sample. The time point label corresponds to: patch test 2, 6 weeks after DPC sensitization. The treatment or condition label of this sample denotes: therapeutic diphenylcyclopropenone sensitization with weekly scalp DPC. The material sequenced was whole blood, taken in connection with sensitization to the hapten diphenylcyclopropenone (DPC). The receptors were gathered from a woman in her forties or fifties with alopecia areata. Some clones in this sample may be carry-over from other donors' samples.

This clonotype was seen more than once but under ten times. V gene TRBV19 combines with J gene TRBJ1-1; D call uncertain. Trimming left V 7 bases short and J 1 base short, with 16 bases between. Germline V gene lookup returns CDR1 LNHDA and CDR2 SQIVND (reference sequence). The CDR3 length is 15 residues. CDR3 in DNA: TGTGCCAGTATCCCTACGGGGAGAGGGAACACTGAAGCTTTCTTT. Protein: CASIPTGRGNTEAFF.

This clonotype was counted between two and nine times. The V call is TRBV29-1, the J call TRBJ2-3; 11 positions agree with TRBD2. V gave up 7 bases and J gave up 3 bases; unmatched junction bases: 6. The germline V gene has CDR1 SQVTM and CDR2 ANQGSEA. This CDR3 contains 14 residues. Here the CDR3 DNA reads TGCAGCGCCCCGACTAGCGGGGTAACAGATACGCAGTATTTT. It codes for CSAPTSGVTDTQYF.

This clonotype was seen a handful of times. J is TRBJ2-1 and V is TRBV10-1; weak D call: TRBD1 (5 bases). V lost 3 bases, J lost 3 bases, and 24 bases lay in between. The germline V gene has CDR1 WNHNN and CDR2 SYGVQD (reference sequence). CDR3 length: 19 residues. The CDR3, as DNA: TGCGCCAGCAGTGAATCTCTCGTCCAGGACAACTTGTACTACAATGAGCAGTTCTTC. This gives the protein CASSESLVQDNLYYNEQFF.

This clonotype was observed a handful of times. This chain joins TRBV10-3 and TRBJ2-1; D remains unclear. Germline CDR1 is ENHRY and CDR2 is SYGVKD. V dropped 3 bases and J dropped 8 bases, with 5 bases sitting between them. This CDR3 spans 11 amino acids. The CDR3 sequence is CAISDRDEQFF. CDR3 sequence (DNA): TGTGCCATCAGTGATAGGGATGAGCAGTTCTTC.

The sample holds many counts of this clonotype. V and J are TRBV7-9 and TRBJ2-1; 9 bases are a match to TRBD1. CDR1 is SEHNR and CDR2 is FQNEAQ in the germline V gene (reference sequence). V was clipped by 1 base and J by 3 bases; unmatched bases: 7. This CDR3 is built from 17 residues. CDR3 sequence (DNA): TGTGCCAGCAGCTTAGTCGTCGGGACAGGGTACTACAATGAGCAGTTCTTC. Protein product: CASSLVVGTGYYNEQFF.

There are many counts of this clonotype. The chain links TRBV2 to TRBJ2-3, with 12 nucleotides matching TRBD2. The CDR3 is 14 amino acids. Trimming took 8 bases from V and 4 from J; bases not matched to a gene: 4. The germline CDR1 and CDR2 sequences are SNHLY and FYNNEI. The CDR3 protein is CASGTSGRPDTQYF. In DNA, the CDR3 is TGTGCCAGCGGAACTAGCGGGAGGCCAGATACGCAGTATTTT.

The gene calls are TRBV2 and TRBJ2-1; D remains unclear. Germline values: CDR1 SNHLY, CDR2 FYNNEI. This CDR3 comprises 15 residues. Deletions cut 6 bases from V and 4 bases from J, with 16 bases between. In DNA form, the CDR3 reads TGTGCCAGCAGGCAGTCCCAGCAATTTTACAATGAGCAGTTCTTC. This codes for CASRQSQQFYNEQFF.

Ten or more counts support this clonotype. This sequence joins TRBV18 and TRBJ2-7; 11 bases map to TRBD1. Per germline, CDR1 KGHSH and CDR2 LQKENI. The CDR3 has 15 amino acids. The V segment lost 1 base and the J segment 7 bases; nucleotides outside the gene matches: 6. This CDR3 is CASSPLGQGAREQYF. CDR3 coding DNA: TGTGCCAGCTCACCACTCGGACAGGGGGCGAGGGAGCAGTACTTC.